This T cell receptor beta chain was sequenced for a study of blood T cell repertoires in COVID-19. Study summary: From the United States, Italy and Spain came samples of acute and convalescent COVID-19. In each case, the material was cDNA or gDNA derived from T cells, B-cell-depleted T cells, or PBMCs.

With 6 bases clipped from V and 3 bases from J, the junction kept 13 bases outside the gene matches. This CDR3 is built from 17 residues. The germline CDR1 and CDR2 sequences are MDHEN and SYDVKM. In the original workflow: Scientists estimated how many nucleated cells there were by amplifying reference gene primers. Profiling relied on immunoSEQ multiplex PCR, and the TCRdb table lists in-frame clones only, not all of them. Clonal size and the V and J genes are those of that table, whereas D and trimming came from the DNA. In the table there are 250,000 to 300,000 clones, around 83% of which are singletons.

J is TRBJ2-2 and V is TRBV28; the match to TRBD2 covers 7 bases. The clonotype originates from a man aged 18 to 35 with active or convalescent COVID-19. The sample comprised peripheral blood. CDR3 sequence: CASREPGGLDDTGELFF. CDR3 nucleotide sequence: TGTGCCAGCAGGGAACCGGGGGGACTCGATGACACCGGGGAGCTGTTTTTT. Full variable domain (missing parts from reference TRBV28 and TRBJ2-2): DVKVTQSSRYLVKRTGEKVFLECVQDMDHENMFWYRQDPGLGLRLIYFSYDVKMKEKGDIPEGYSVSREKKERFSLILESASTNQTSMYLCASREPGGLDDTGELFFGEGSRLTVL.